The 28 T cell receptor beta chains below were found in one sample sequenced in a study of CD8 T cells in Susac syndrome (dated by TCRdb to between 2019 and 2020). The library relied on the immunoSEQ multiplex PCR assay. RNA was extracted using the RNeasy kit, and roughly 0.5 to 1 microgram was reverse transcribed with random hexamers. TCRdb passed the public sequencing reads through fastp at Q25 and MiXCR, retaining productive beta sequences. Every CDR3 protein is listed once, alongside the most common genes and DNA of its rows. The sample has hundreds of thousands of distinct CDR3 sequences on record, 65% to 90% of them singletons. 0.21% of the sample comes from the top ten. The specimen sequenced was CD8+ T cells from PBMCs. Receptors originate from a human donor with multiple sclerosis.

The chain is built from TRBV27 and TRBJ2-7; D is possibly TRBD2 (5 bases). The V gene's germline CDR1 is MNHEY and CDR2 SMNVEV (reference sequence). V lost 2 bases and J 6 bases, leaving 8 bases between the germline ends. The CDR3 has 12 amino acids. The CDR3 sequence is CASSLGGGEQYF. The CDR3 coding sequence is TGTGCCAGCAGTTTAGGTGGAGGCGAGCAGTACTTC.

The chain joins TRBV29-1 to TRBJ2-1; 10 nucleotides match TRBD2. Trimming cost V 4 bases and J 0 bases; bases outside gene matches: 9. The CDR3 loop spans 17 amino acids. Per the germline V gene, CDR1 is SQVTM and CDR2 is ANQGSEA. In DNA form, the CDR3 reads TGCAGCGTTGCTTTTTCTAGCGGGAGCAGCTCCTACAATGAGCAGTTCTTC. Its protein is CSVAFSSGSSSYNEQFF.

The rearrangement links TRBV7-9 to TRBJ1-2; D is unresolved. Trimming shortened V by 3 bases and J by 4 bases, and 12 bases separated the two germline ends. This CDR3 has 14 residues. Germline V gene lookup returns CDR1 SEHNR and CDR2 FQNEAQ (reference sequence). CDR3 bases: TGTGCCAGCAGCTTTTCAGCACACCTCTATGGCTACACCTTC. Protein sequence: CASSFSAHLYGYTF.

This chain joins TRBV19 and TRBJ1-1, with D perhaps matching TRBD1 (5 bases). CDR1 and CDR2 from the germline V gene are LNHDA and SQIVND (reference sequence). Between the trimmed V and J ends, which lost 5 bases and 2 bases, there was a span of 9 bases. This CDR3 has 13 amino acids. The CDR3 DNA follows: TGTGCCAGTAGTTACCGGGACAACACTGAAGCTTTCTTT. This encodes CASSYRDNTEAFF.

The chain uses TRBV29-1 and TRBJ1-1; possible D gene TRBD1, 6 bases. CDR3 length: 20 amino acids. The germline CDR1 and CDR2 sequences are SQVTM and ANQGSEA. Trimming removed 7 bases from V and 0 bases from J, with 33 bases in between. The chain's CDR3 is CSAWGLHPVRGLTMNTEAFF. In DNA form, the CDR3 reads TGCAGCGCCTGGGGCCTCCACCCGGTACGGGGGCTCACCATGAACACTGAAGCTTTCTTT.

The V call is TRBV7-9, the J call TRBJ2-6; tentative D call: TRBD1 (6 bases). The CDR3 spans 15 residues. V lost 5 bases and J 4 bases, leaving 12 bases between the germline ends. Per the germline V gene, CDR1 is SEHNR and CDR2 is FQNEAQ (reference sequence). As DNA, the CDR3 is TGTGCCAGCAGCCCGCGGACAGCCGGGGCCAACGTCCTGACTTTC. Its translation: CASSPRTAGANVLTF.

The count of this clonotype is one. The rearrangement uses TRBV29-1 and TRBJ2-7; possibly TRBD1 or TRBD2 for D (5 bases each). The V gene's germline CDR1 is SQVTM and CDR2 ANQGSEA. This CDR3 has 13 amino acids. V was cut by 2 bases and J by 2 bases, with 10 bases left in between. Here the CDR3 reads CSVERDGTYEQYF. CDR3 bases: TGCAGCGTTGAAAGGGACGGCACCTACGAGCAGTACTTC.

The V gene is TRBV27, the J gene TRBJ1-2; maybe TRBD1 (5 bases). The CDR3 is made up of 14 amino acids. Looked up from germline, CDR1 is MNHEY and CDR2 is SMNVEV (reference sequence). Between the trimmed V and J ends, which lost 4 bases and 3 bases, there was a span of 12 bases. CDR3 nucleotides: TGTGCCAGCAGTTCCTCCAGGGACCACTATGGCTACACCTTC. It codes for CASSSSRDHYGYTF.

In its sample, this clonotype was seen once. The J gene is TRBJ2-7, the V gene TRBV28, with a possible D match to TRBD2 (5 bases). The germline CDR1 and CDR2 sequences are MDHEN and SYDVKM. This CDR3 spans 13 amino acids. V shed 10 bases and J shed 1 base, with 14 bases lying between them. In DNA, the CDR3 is TGTGCCACTCAGCCGGGGAATTCCTACGAGCAGTACTTC. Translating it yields CATQPGNSYEQYF.

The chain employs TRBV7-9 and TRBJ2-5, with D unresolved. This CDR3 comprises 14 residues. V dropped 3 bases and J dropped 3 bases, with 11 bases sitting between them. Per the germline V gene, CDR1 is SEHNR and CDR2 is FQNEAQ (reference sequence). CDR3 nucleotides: TGTGCCAGCAGCTTGGGTCCTACGGAAGAGACCCAGTACTTC. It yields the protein CASSLGPTEETQYF.

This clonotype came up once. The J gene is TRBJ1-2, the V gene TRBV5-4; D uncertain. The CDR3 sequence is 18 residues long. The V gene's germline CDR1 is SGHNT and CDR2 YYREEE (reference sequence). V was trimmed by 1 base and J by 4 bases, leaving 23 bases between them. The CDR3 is CASSLFGMGWTAVYGYTF. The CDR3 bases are TGTGCCAGCAGCTTGTTTGGCATGGGCTGGACCGCCGTCTATGGCTACACCTTC.

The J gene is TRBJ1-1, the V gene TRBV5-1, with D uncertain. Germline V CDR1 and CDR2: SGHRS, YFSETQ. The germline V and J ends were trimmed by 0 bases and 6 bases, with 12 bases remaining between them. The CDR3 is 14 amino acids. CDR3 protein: CASSLGLGGAEAFF. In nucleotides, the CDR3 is TGCGCCAGCAGCTTGGGTCTCGGAGGTGCTGAAGCTTTCTTT.

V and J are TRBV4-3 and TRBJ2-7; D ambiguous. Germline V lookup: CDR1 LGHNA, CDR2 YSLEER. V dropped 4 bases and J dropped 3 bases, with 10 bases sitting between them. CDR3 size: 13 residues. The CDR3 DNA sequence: TGCGCCAGCAGCCCAAATGTCAACTACGAGCAGTACTTC. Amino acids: CASSPNVNYEQYF.

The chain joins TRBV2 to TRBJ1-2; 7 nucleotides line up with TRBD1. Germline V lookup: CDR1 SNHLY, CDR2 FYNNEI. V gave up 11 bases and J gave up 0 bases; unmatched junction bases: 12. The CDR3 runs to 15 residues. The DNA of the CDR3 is TGTGCCCCGCCCGGGCAGGGGGAGGCTAACTATGGCTACACCTTC. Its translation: CAPPGQGEANYGYTF.

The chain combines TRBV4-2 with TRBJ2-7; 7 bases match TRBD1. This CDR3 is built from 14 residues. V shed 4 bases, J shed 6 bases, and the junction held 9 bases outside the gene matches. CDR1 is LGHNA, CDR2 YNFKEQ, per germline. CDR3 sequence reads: CASSLGTVSGEQYF. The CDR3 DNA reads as TGTGCCAGCAGCCTCGGGACAGTCAGCGGCGAGCAGTACTTC.

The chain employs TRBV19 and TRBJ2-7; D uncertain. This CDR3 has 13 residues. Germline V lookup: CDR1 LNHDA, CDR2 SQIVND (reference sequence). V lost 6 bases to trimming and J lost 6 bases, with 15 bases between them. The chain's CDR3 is CASSLLLSAEQYF. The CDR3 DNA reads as TGTGCCAGTAGCCTCTTATTGAGCGCCGAGCAGTACTTC. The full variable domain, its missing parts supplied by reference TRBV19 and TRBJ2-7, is DGGITQSPKYLFRKEGQNVTLSCEQNLNHDAMYWYRQDPGQGLRLIYYSQIVNDFQKGDIAEGYSVSREKKESFPLTVTSAQKNPTAFYLCASSLLLSAEQYFGPGTRLTVT.

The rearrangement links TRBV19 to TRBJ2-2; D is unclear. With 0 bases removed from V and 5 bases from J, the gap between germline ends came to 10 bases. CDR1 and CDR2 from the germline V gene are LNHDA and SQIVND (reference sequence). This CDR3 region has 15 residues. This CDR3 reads CASSIDGPRTGELFF. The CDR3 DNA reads TGTGCCAGTAGTATAGATGGACCGAGAACCGGGGAGCTGTTTTTT.

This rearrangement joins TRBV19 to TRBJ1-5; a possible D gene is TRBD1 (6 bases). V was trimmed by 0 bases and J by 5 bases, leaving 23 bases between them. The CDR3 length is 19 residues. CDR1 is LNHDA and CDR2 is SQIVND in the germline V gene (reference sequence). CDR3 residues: CASSIDPSPGDTMYQPQHF. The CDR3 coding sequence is TGTGCCAGTAGTATAGACCCCTCTCCAGGGGATACGATGTATCAGCCCCAGCATTTT.

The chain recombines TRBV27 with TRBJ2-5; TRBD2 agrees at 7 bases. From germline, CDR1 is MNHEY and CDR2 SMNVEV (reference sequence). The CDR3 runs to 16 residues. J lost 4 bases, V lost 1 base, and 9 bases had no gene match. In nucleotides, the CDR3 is TGTGCCAGCAGTTTATTGGCGGGAGCCGGCGGAGAGACCCAGTACTTC. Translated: CASSLLAGAGGETQYF.

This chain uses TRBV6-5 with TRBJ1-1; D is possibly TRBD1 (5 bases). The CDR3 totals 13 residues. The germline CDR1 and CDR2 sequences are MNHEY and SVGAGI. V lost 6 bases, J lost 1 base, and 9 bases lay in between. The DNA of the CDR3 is TGTGCCAGCAGCTGGGACTGGAACACTGAAGCTTTCTTT. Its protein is CASSWDWNTEAFF.

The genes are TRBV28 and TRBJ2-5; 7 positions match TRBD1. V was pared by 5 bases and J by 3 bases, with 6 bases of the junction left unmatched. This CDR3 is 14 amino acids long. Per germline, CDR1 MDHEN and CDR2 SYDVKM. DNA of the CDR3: TGTGCCAGCAGTGACCGGGACAGCGAAGAGACCCAGTACTTC. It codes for CASSDRDSEETQYF.

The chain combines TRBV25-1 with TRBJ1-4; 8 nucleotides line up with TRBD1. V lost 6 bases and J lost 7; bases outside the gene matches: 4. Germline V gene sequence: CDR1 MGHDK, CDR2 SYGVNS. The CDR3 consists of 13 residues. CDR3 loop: CASSQGAREKLFF. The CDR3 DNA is TGTGCCAGCAGCCAGGGGGCGCGTGAAAAACTGTTTTTT. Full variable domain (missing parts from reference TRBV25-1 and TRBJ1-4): EADIYQTPRYLVIGTGKKITLECSQTMGHDKMYWYQQDPGMELHLIHYSYGVNSTEKGDLSSESTVSRIRTEHFPLTLESARPSHTSQYLCASSQGAREKLFFGSGTQLSVL.

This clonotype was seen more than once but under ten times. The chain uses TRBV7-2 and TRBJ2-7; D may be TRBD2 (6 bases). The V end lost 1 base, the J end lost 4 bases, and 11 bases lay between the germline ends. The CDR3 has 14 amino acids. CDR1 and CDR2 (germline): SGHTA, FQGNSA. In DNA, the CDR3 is TGTGCCAGCAGCTTAGGCGGGGCCGGGTACGAGCAGTACTTC. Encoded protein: CASSLGGAGYEQYF.

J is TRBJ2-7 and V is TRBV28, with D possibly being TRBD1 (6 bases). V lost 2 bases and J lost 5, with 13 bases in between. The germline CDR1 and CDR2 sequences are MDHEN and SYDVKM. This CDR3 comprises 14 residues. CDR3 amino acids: CASSLIIQGNEQYF. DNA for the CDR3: TGTGCCAGCAGTTTAATCATACAGGGAAACGAGCAGTACTTC. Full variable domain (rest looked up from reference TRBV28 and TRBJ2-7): DVKVTQSSRYLVKRTGEKVFLECVQDMDHENMFWYRQDPGLGLRLIYFSYDVKMKEKGDIPEGYSVSREKKERFSLILESASTNQTSMYLCASSLIIQGNEQYFGPGTRLTVT.

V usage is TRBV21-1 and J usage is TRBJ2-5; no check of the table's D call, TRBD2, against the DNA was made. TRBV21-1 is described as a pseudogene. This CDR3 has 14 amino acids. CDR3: CASSKPGREATQYF. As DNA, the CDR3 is TGTGCCAGCAGCAAACCAGGGAGGGAAGCGACCCAGTACTTC.

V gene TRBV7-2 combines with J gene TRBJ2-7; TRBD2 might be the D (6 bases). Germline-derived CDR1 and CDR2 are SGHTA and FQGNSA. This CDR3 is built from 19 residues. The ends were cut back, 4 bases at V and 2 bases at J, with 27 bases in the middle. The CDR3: CASSSRGWQEGPSPYEQYF. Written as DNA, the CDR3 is TGTGCCAGCAGCTCCAGAGGGTGGCAGGAGGGCCCTTCTCCCTACGAGCAGTACTTC.

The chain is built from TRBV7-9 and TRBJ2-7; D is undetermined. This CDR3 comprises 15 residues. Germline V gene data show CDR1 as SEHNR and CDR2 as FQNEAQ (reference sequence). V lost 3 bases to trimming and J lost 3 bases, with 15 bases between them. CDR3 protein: CASSLVLGSIYEQYF. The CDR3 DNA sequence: TGTGCCAGCAGCTTGGTGTTGGGAAGCATCTACGAGCAGTACTTC.

The CDR3 is CASSGGQGSTYEQYF. CDR3 in DNA: TGTGCCAGCAGCGGAGGACAAGGCAGTACCTACGAGCAGTACTTC. The chain carries TRBV7-9 and TRBJ2-7; D could derive from TRBD1 or TRBD2 (5 bases each). The CDR3 spans 15 residues. V dropped 5 bases and J dropped 2 bases, with 16 bases sitting between them. Germline V lookup: CDR1 SEHNR, CDR2 FQNEAQ (reference sequence). The full variable domain, in which reference TRBV7-9 and TRBJ2-7 provide the parts outside the CDR3, is DTGVSQNPRHKITKRGQNVTFRCDPISEHNRLYWYRQTLGQGPEFLTYFQNEAQLEKSRLLSDRFSAERPKGSFSTLEIQRTEQGDSAMYLCASSGGQGSTYEQYFGPGTRLTVT.